This T cell receptor (beta chain) came from a study of radiotherapy plus CTLA-4 blockade in lung cancer (dated by TCRdb to 2017 to 2018). Turning to the overall study: Objective responses occurred in 15% to 20% of enrolled patients, and around 29% achieved disease control. Summary of the overall study and its limitations: Early dynamic changes in blood T cell clones, together with increased serum interferon-beta after radiation, were reported as the strongest predictors of response. TCR clones derived from tumors expanded in peripheral blood after treatment with radiotherapy and ipilimumab.

CDR1 SGHRS and CDR2 YFSETQ are derived from the germline V gene. The CDR3 runs 18 amino acids, cysteine and phenylalanine included. Kept here is only the CDR3 DNA, which spans 54 bases and is read in frame from base 1. Trimmed from V: 4 bases; trimmed from J: 4 bases; junction bases lacking a gene match: 16. Library preparation employed the immunoSEQ multiplex PCR assay. The clones in this table, taken by TCRdb from immuneACCESS, are in-frame only. Not every clone is retained; where verified, under half of the shortfall comes from an unresolved V gene, and the cause of the rest is unknown. For this sample there are approximately 81,000 clones; roughly 79% appear just once. The biggest ten clones account for 4% of the sample. Focal radiation therapy combined with CTLA-4 blockade (ipilimumab) was tested in patients with chemo-refractory metastatic non-small-cell lung cancer. In regard to this clone: Its binding antigen is unknown. Base qualities are not at hand, and no much larger clone is one base apart.

This receptor was taken from a human donor with non-small cell lung cancer who had a partial response to radiotherapy plus ipilimumab. Some clones in this sample may be carry-over from other donors' samples. Here the chain combines TRBV5-1 and TRBJ2-1, and TRBD2 aligns with 8 junction nucleotides. This specimen consisted of peripheral blood, obtained from a patient treated with radiotherapy plus ipilimumab. The sequenced DNA is TGCGCCAGCAGCGCGCCGCGGGGAACGGGGGGGCTATACAATGAGCAGTTCTTC. The encoded protein is CASSAPRGTGGLYNEQFF.